One T cell receptor beta chain is described in this entry. The method was immunoSEQ multiplex PCR; TCRdb's version includes in-frame clones alone and lacks a portion of them. The sample has about 39,000 clones; 85% to 90% are singletons. This specimen belongs to a study of blood T cell repertoires in COVID-19. Germline trimming cut 6 bases from V and 10 bases from J; bases unmatched to any gene: 10. This CDR3 is 15 amino acids long. Germline CDR1 and CDR2: SNHLY and FYNNEI. The sequence derives from a man aged 45 to 65 with active or convalescent COVID-19. The V and J genes are TRBV2 and TRBJ1-6; 9 bases align to TRBD1. Sequenced: peripheral blood. Here the CDR3 DNA reads TGTGCCAGCAGACAACCGGGACAGGGACGATCACCCCTCCACTTT. As protein: CASRQPGQGRSPLHF. Drawing the rest from reference TRBV2 and TRBJ1-6, the complete variable domain is EPEVTQTPSHQVTQMGQEVILRCVPISNHLYFYWYRQILGQKVEFLVSFYNNEISEKSEIFDDQFSVERPDGSNFTLKIRSTKLEDSAMYFCASRQPGQGRSPLHFGNGTRLTVT.